One and the same sample provided the 29 T cell receptor beta chains below, sequenced in a study of CD8+ T cells in alopecia areata. Reverse transcription of extracted RNA yielded cDNA, which provided the sequencing template. Only in-frame clones appear in the TCRdb table, and some are missing; sequencing was by immunoSEQ multiplex PCR. The sample carries 110,000 to 150,000 clones, more than 55% recorded once. The sequencing sample was made of CD8+ T cells sorted from blood. These receptors were obtained from a human donor in good health.

The table lists this clone with a count of one. In DNA, the CDR3 is TGCGCCAGCAGTTATACCGACAGGCTTAGCAATCAGCCCCAGCATTTT. This encodes CASSYTDRLSNQPQHF. The rearrangement uses TRBV4-1 and TRBJ1-5; a possible D gene is TRBD1 (6 bases). V was shortened by 6 bases and J by 0 bases, with 15 bases between the two germline ends. The length of the CDR3 is 16 residues. Looked up from germline, CDR1 is MGHRA and CDR2 is YSYEKL.

The chain is built from TRBV29-1 and TRBJ1-1; D gene uncertain. The germline gives CDR1 SQVTM, CDR2 ANQGSEA. The CDR3 totals 13 residues. V lost 6 bases to trimming and J lost 6 bases, with 17 bases between them. The CDR3 sequence is CSVYPMSEAEAFF. In DNA, the CDR3 is TGCAGCGTCTACCCCATGTCCGAGGCTGAAGCTTTCTTT.

This chain connects TRBV1 to TRBJ2-7; the DNA was not used to check the table's D call, TRBD2. TRBV1 is annotated as a pseudogene. The CDR3 contains 18 residues. CDR3 residues: CTSSRRFRERAHLYEQYF. The CDR3 DNA reads as TGCACCAGCAGCAGAAGGTTCAGAGAGCGGGCGCATCTATACGAGCAGTACTTC.

The chain carries TRBV5-1 and TRBJ2-1; 10 bases are a match to TRBD2. Germline CDR1 and CDR2: SGHRS and YFSETQ. Trimming cost V 0 bases and J 8 bases; bases outside gene matches: 5. The CDR3 is made up of 15 amino acids. The CDR3, as DNA: TGCGCCAGCAGCTTGGCTAGCGGGAGTTGGGATGAGCAGTTCTTC. Its protein is CASSLASGSWDEQFF. Full variable domain (outside the CDR3, taken from reference TRBV5-1 and TRBJ2-1): KAGVTQTPRYLIKTRGQQVTLSCSPISGHRSVSWYQQTPGQGLQFLFEYFSETQRNKGNFPGRFSGRQFSNSRSEMNVSTLELGDSALYLCASSLASGSWDEQFFGPGTRLTVL.

The chain has TRBV27 and TRBJ2-7, with TRBD1 matching over 7 bases. The CDR3 totals 13 residues. The germline V gene encodes CDR1 MNHEY and CDR2 SMNVEV (reference sequence). V was clipped by 5 bases and J by 3 bases; unmatched bases: 4. The DNA of the CDR3 is TGTGCCAGCAGTCTCCGGGACAGCTACGAGCAGTACTTC. Translation gives CASSLRDSYEQYF.

This clone showed up just a few times. The genes are TRBV7-2 and TRBJ2-7, with D tentatively TRBD1 or TRBD2 (7 bases each). The CDR3 covers 18 residues. V was trimmed by 5 bases and J by 0 bases, leaving 23 bases between them. Germline CDR1 SGHTA, CDR2 FQGNSA. CDR3 sequence (DNA): TGTGCCAGCAGCGCGGGAGACAGGGCGGCCTGGAGCTCCTACGAGCAGTACTTC. This gives the protein CASSAGDRAAWSSYEQYF.

The chain couples TRBV29-1 to TRBJ2-1, with 14 bases lining up with TRBD2. CDR1 and CDR2 (germline): SQVTM, ANQGSEA. Losses at the gene ends were 2 bases for V and 4 bases for J; bases not matched to a gene: 16. The CDR3 loop spans 20 amino acids. This CDR3 reads CSVEPSLGLAGETRYNEQFF. CDR3 coding DNA: TGCAGCGTTGAACCGTCCCTGGGACTAGCGGGAGAAACTCGTTACAATGAGCAGTTCTTC.

The chain is built from TRBV19 and TRBJ1-5; 7 bases fit TRBD1. This CDR3 is 13 amino acids long. V lost 3 bases, J lost 7 bases, and 3 bases stayed unmatched. Germline loops: CDR1 LNHDA, CDR2 SQIVND (reference sequence). The CDR3 here is CASSIRGSQPQHF. CDR3 nucleotide sequence: TGTGCCAGTAGTATCAGGGGGTCACAGCCCCAGCATTTT.

CDR3 bases: TGTGCCAGCAGCGTTCCGGGATTGTCCTCTGACACCGGGGAGCTGTTTTTT. Translated, it gives CASSVPGLSSDTGELFF. The J gene is TRBJ2-2, the V gene TRBV9, with D possibly matching TRBD2 (5 bases). Germline CDR1 and CDR2: SGDLS and YYNGEE. Trimming shortened V by 2 bases and J by 3 bases, and 17 bases separated the two germline ends. The CDR3 is made up of 17 amino acids. The variable domain in full, completed from reference TRBV9 and TRBJ2-2, reads DSGVTQTPKHLITATGQRVTLRCSPRSGDLSVYWYQQSLDQGLQFLIQYYNGEERAKGNILERFSAQQFPDLHSELNLSSLELGDSALYFCASSVPGLSSDTGELFFGEGSRLTVL.

The rearrangement uses TRBV7-9 and TRBJ2-7; D ambiguous. Germline V gives CDR1 SEHNR, CDR2 FQNEAQ (reference sequence). The CDR3 covers 13 residues. V lost 5 bases and J lost 6, with 14 bases in between. In DNA, the CDR3 is TGTGCCAGCAGCCTCGGATCTGCCCTCGAGCAGTACTTC. This codes for CASSLGSALEQYF.

This chain links TRBV7-9 with TRBJ2-3, with D hard to call. Per the germline V gene, CDR1 is SEHNR and CDR2 is FQNEAQ (reference sequence). CDR3 length: 13 amino acids. Trimming stripped 0 bases from V and 7 bases from J, with 8 bases between. CDR3 coding DNA: TGTGCCAGCAGCTTAGCCCCAGTTTATACGCAGTATTTT. This encodes CASSLAPVYTQYF.

The chain has TRBV7-8 and TRBJ2-5, with D perhaps TRBD1 or TRBD2 (5 bases each). The CDR3 sequence is 15 residues long. Looked up from germline, CDR1 is SGHVS and CDR2 is FQNEAQ. V shed 6 bases and J shed 5 bases, with 19 bases lying between them. The DNA for the CDR3 is TGTGCCAGCAGTTCGAGGGGCATGAGTCGGGAGACCCAGTACTTC. As protein: CASSSRGMSRETQYF. The entire variable domain, with the rest obtained from reference TRBV7-8 and TRBJ2-5, is as follows: GAGVSQSPRYKVAKRGQDVALRCDPISGHVSLFWYQQALGQGPEFLTYFQNEAQLDKSGLPSDRFFAERPEGSVSTLKIQRTQQEDSAVYLCASSSRGMSRETQYFGPGTRLLVL.

The rearrangement uses TRBV14 and TRBJ2-5; D is uncertain. The ends were cut back, 0 bases at V and 4 bases at J, with 3 bases in the middle. Germline assignment: CDR1 SGHDN and CDR2 FVKESK. This CDR3 is built from 12 residues. The CDR3 loop reads CASSQDVETQYF. CDR3 DNA sequence: TGTGCCAGCAGCCAAGACGTAGAGACCCAGTACTTC.

There are a few counts of this clone. This chain links TRBV6-6 with TRBJ2-5; unclear D gene. The CDR3 sequence is 12 residues long. Per the germline V gene, CDR1 is MNHNY and CDR2 is SVGAGI (reference sequence). Trimming took 2 bases from V and 5 from J, leaving 6 bases between them. The CDR3 region is CASSYNRETQYF. The CDR3 coding sequence is TGTGCCAGCAGTTACAATCGGGAGACCCAGTACTTC.

This clone was recorded only once. The chain joins TRBV7-2 to TRBJ2-7; D remains ambiguous. Between the trimmed V and J ends, which lost 0 bases and 3 bases, there was a span of 12 bases. There are 15 residues in the CDR3. Germline CDR1 and CDR2: SGHTA and FQGNSA. The DNA of the CDR3 is TGTGCCAGCAGCTTAGCCTGGGGATTCGGCTACGAGCAGTACTTC. It yields the protein CASSLAWGFGYEQYF.

The gene calls are TRBV7-9 and TRBJ2-2, with D maybe TRBD2 (6 bases). The germline CDR1 and CDR2 sequences are SEHNR and FQNEAQ (reference sequence). CDR3 length: 14 residues. Trimming stripped 5 bases from V and 5 bases from J, with 12 bases between. The CDR3 spells CASSPEGKTGELFF. For the CDR3, the DNA is TGTGCCAGCAGCCCGGAGGGGAAAACCGGGGAGCTGTTTTTT.

V usage is TRBV15 and J usage is TRBJ2-6; D is perhaps TRBD1 or TRBD2 (5 bases each). The CDR3 has 19 amino acids. Per the germline V gene, CDR1 is LNHNV and CDR2 is YYDKDF (reference sequence). Trimming pared 2 bases from V and 0 bases from J, leaving 17 bases between. CDR3 nucleotides: TGTGCCACCAGCAGAACGCCCGGGGACCACAACTCTGGGGCCAACGTCCTGACTTTC. Its protein product is CATSRTPGDHNSGANVLTF.

The V and J genes are TRBV11-2 and TRBJ2-4, with 7 positions matching TRBD2. The germline gives CDR1 SGHAT, CDR2 FQNNGV. The CDR3 is 16 residues long. V was clipped by 0 bases and J by 6 bases; unmatched bases: 8. CDR3 protein: CASSLDARDYRNIQYF. The CDR3 coding sequence is TGTGCCAGCAGCTTAGACGCCCGGGACTACAGAAACATTCAGTACTTC.

There are a few counts of this clone. This chain uses TRBV29-1 with TRBJ2-7; 9 bases align to TRBD1. Trimming at V came to 7 bases and at J to 4 bases, leaving 14 bases not matched to a gene. Germline-derived CDR1 and CDR2 are SQVTM and ANQGSEA. The CDR3 sequence is 15 residues long. CDR3 residues: CSAAGGTGSGYEQYF. CDR3 DNA: TGCAGCGCGGCCGGGGGGACAGGGTCGGGATACGAGCAGTACTTC.

The J gene is TRBJ1-2, the V gene TRBV5-4; D is uncertain. Germline-derived CDR1 and CDR2 are SGHNT and YYREEE (reference sequence). The length of the CDR3 is 14 residues. V was cut by 2 bases and J by 3 bases, with 11 bases left in between. The CDR3 nucleotides read TGTGCCAGCAGCTTTAAGGGTGGCTACTATGGCTACACCTTC. Its translation is CASSFKGGYYGYTF.

This clone has more than one count but fewer than ten. The gene calls are TRBV5-6 and TRBJ1-1; no definite D call. Germline CDR1 and CDR2: SGHDT and YYEEEE. This CDR3 has 14 residues. V lost 0 bases and J 3 bases, leaving 9 bases between the germline ends. As DNA, the CDR3 is TGTGCCAGCAGCTTGGAACGGGCCTACACTGAAGCTTTCTTT. This sequence encodes CASSLERAYTEAFF.

The chain carries TRBV29-1 and TRBJ2-1, with 7 bases lining up with TRBD1. Looked up from germline, CDR1 is SQVTM and CDR2 is ANQGSEA. Germline trimming cut 2 bases from V and 8 bases from J; bases unmatched to any gene: 6. The CDR3 length is 13 residues. The CDR3 DNA reads TGCAGCGTTGAAAAACAGGGGTTCGATGAGCAGTTCTTC. This codes for CSVEKQGFDEQFF.

This clone was found a few times. The CDR3 loop reads CAWCYYSGRGLYNEQFF. The CDR3 DNA sequence: TGTGCCTGGTGTTATTACAGCGGGAGAGGATTATACAATGAGCAGTTCTTC. This chain links TRBV30 with TRBJ2-1, with TRBD2 identical over 8 bases. The CDR3 sequence is 17 residues long. Looked up from germline, CDR1 is GTSNPN and CDR2 is SVGIG (reference sequence). V was pared by 5 bases and J by 4 bases, with 16 bases of the junction left unmatched.

The chain carries TRBV11-2 and TRBJ2-7; maybe TRBD2 (5 bases). The CDR3 is 13 amino acids. The germline V and J ends were trimmed by 1 base and 3 bases, with 7 bases remaining between them. CDR1 and CDR2 from the germline V gene are SGHAT and FQNNGV. The CDR3 is CASSLGRLYEQYF. CDR3 in DNA: TGTGCCAGCAGCTTAGGGAGGCTCTACGAGCAGTACTTC.

The chain links TRBV13 to TRBJ2-6, with 7 bases that match TRBD2. V dropped 5 bases and J dropped 2; count of bases not matched to a gene: 3. CDR3 size: 15 residues. From germline, CDR1 is PRHDT and CDR2 FYEKMQ (reference sequence). The CDR3 is CASSASGTGANVLTF. As DNA, the CDR3 is TGTGCCAGCAGCGCAAGCGGGACTGGGGCCAACGTCCTGACTTTC.

V and J are TRBV6-5 and TRBJ2-1, with 8 nucleotides matching TRBD2. V gave up 2 bases and J gave up 8 bases; unmatched junction bases: 5. Germline values: CDR1 MNHEY, CDR2 SVGAGI. The CDR3 sequence is 14 residues long. The CDR3 loop is CASSYASGRYEQFF. CDR3 sequence (DNA): TGTGCCAGCAGTTACGCTAGCGGGCGGTATGAGCAGTTCTTC.

This clone was detected a few times. The V and J genes are TRBV23-1 and TRBJ2-4; D uncertain. TRBV23-1 is an ORF for which the function is uncertain. This CDR3 contains 16 residues. Trimming removed 7 bases from V and 1 base from J, with 17 bases in between. The CDR3 reads CASTRPTVSAKNIQYF. The CDR3 bases are TGCGCCAGCACCCGACCCACAGTGTCGGCCAAAAACATTCAGTACTTC.

The chain joins TRBV7-9 to TRBJ1-5; D is unresolved. The CDR3 covers 12 residues. Germline CDR1 SEHNR, CDR2 FQNEAQ (reference sequence). V gave up 4 bases and J gave up 8 bases, with 9 bases separating them. CDR3 residues: CASSSPAEPQHF. Here the CDR3 DNA reads TGTGCCAGCAGCTCCCCGGCGGAGCCCCAGCATTTT.

The chain employs TRBV29-1 and TRBJ2-7; TRBD2 might be the D (7 bases). The CDR3 sequence is 13 residues long. V lost 4 bases, J lost 2 bases, and 12 bases lay in between. Germline CDR1 SQVTM, CDR2 ANQGSEA. The CDR3 coding sequence is TGCAGCGTTGTAGGGGGGGTCCCCTACGAGCAGTACTTC. This codes for CSVVGGVPYEQYF.